This TCR beta chain originates from a study of spatial heterogeneity in lung cancer. Findings and caveats of the study: Ubiquitous expanded tumor TCRs appeared in blood more at resection than follow-up.

Points on this clonotype: The antigen remains unidentified.

The CDR3 has 15 residues. Between the trimmed V and J ends, which lost 4 bases and 2 bases, there was a span of 16 bases. The germline gives CDR1 SGHRS, CDR2 YFSETQ. TCRdb used MiXCR to reprocess the 5' RACE reads, holding one entry per CDR3 protein. The sample includes 95,000 to 120,000 distinct CDR3 sequences, 11% of them seen just once. As to time point: blood at routine non-recurrence follow-up after resection. Unsorted samples of tumor, nontumor lung or frozen PBMC had their whole RNA sequenced. Sequenced here: PBMCs, sampled at follow-up. This clonotype was sampled from a female donor with early-stage non-small cell lung cancer. V and J are TRBV5-1 and TRBJ2-7; TRBD2 might be the D (6 bases). The CDR3: CASSLAGTLTYEQYF. CDR3 nucleotides: TGCGCCAGCAGCCTGGCCGGGACTCTCACCTACGAGCAGTACTTC.